The following is a T cell receptor beta chain sequence with its context. Its antigen is currently unknown. 13 Jbeta primers and 60 Vbeta primers were used for the PCR. Libraries were prepared by immunoSEQ multiplex PCR; TCRdb keeps only in-frame clonotypes and omits some of them. The table includes roughly 80,000 clones, roughly two thirds detected once. These data belong to a study of cytomegalovirus exposure and HLA in healthy donors. Whole-study findings and limits: Equally common other TCR beta chains were less clonally expanded than HLA-associated ones, a later analysis found.

The sequencing input was PBMCs. The clonotype comes from a woman aged 35 to 49 in good health and CMV-seropositive.

For the CDR3, the DNA is TGTGCCAGCAGTTTACGAGGGGGCGTCATTAACACTGAAGCTTTCTTT. Protein: CASSLRGGVINTEAFF. The chain combines TRBV28 with TRBJ1-1, with 7 bases aligning to TRBD1. With V trimmed by 2 bases and J by 2 bases, 8 bases remained unmatched. The CDR3 is 16 amino acids. Germline V gene sequence: CDR1 MDHEN, CDR2 SYDVKM.